This TCR beta chain appears in the sequencing data of a study of T cells in Graves' hyperthyroidism and ophthalmopathy. Findings of the study overall: Blood shared most expanded thyroid clonotypes above 0.001. A model of 13 V-J pairs discriminated ophthalmopathy from stable hyperthyroidism.

It was RNA transcripts that yielded the amplified TCR beta CDR3 regions. The HTBI primer set drove a first-round RT-PCR of the TCR CDR3. TCRdb independently ran MiXCR on the multiplex PCR reads; one entry per CDR3 protein. The sample holds fewer than 650,000 distinct CDR3 sequences, 14% to 15% seen once. CDR3 length equals 13 residues. Deletions cut 4 bases from V and 2 bases from J, with 9 bases between. The germline CDR1 and CDR2 sequences are MNHEY and SMNVEV (reference sequence). This clonotype was found many times. The antigen is not known. Input material: blood. The TCR was taken from a woman aged 40 to 50 with Graves' ophthalmopathy. The rearrangement joins TRBV27 to TRBJ2-7; D uncertain. The CDR3 nucleotides are TGTGCCAGCAGTTGGGGTAGGACCTACGAGCAGTACTTC. This codes for CASSWGRTYEQYF.